One sample yielded the 10 T cell receptor beta chains listed below, sequenced in a study of blood T cells in healthy people across ages. Through a sample-barcoded 5' primer and a J-beta primer mix, a second PCR was run for 7 to 11 cycles. MiXCR, run by TCRdb on the 5' RACE reads, gives a single entry per CDR3 protein. Of around 1,100,000 distinct CDR3 sequences in the sample, roughly two fifths were seen once. The specimen sequenced was blood. These receptors all come from a young man in good health.

The chain employs TRBV20-1 and TRBJ2-6; D perhaps matches TRBD1 (6 bases). Per germline, CDR1 DFQATT and CDR2 SNEGSKA (reference sequence). V was clipped by 1 base and J by 0 bases, with 7 bases between them. The length of the CDR3 is 15 residues. CDR3 amino acids: CSARGRGSGANVLTF. The CDR3 DNA reads as TGCAGTGCTAGAGGCAGGGGCTCTGGGGCCAACGTCCTGACTTTC.

This chain joins TRBV5-1 and TRBJ2-4; TRBD2 agrees at 7 bases. The germline V gene encodes CDR1 SGHRS and CDR2 YFSETQ. V shed 3 bases and J 13 bases; nucleotides not matched to a gene: 19. The CDR3 is 16 amino acids. The chain's CDR3 is CASSSGTTSPYNEQYF. CDR3 coding DNA: TGCGCCAGCAGCTCCGGGACTACTTCCCCCTACAATGAGCAGTACTTC.

This clonotype turned up a few times. The chain joins TRBV12-3 or TRBV12-4 to TRBJ1-5, with no clear D. The CDR3 loop spans 15 amino acids. V lost 6 bases to trimming and J lost 2 bases, with 14 bases between them. CDR3 bases: TGTGCCAGCAGCGGATACTCCTCAGGCAATCAGCCCCAGCATTTT. Residues: CASSGYSSGNQPQHF.

The chain has TRBV12-3 or TRBV12-4 and TRBJ1-2; D gene unclear. CDR3 length: 11 amino acids. Trimming stripped 2 bases from V and 10 bases from J, with 8 bases between. The CDR3 here is CASSLRSDYTF. For the CDR3, the DNA is TGTGCCAGCAGTTTACGGTCTGACTACACCTTC.

Only a few counts were recorded for this clonotype. The V call is TRBV19, the J call TRBJ1-1; no firm D call. V lost 1 base, J lost 1 base, and 1 base lay in between. CDR1 is LNHDA and CDR2 is SQIVND in the germline V gene (reference sequence). This CDR3 is 12 amino acids long. The CDR3 spells CASSIGNTEAFF. CDR3 nucleotides: TGTGCCAGTAGTATAGGGAACACTGAAGCTTTCTTT.

This clonotype was picked up one time. V is TRBV6-5 and J is TRBJ2-3; 12 nucleotides align to TRBD2. The V and J ends lost 2 bases and 3 bases, in that order; junction bases with no gene match: 3. Germline-derived CDR1 and CDR2 are MNHEY and SVGAGI. The CDR3 has 16 residues. CDR3: CASSYELAGGTDTQYF. The CDR3 DNA reads as TGTGCCAGCAGTTACGAACTAGCGGGGGGAACAGATACGCAGTATTTT.

The J gene is TRBJ1-2, the V gene TRBV6-2 or TRBV6-3, with 8 bases aligning to TRBD1. The CDR3 consists of 12 residues. The trim removed 6 bases at V and 7 bases at J, leaving 4 bases unmatched. Germline lookup yields CDR1 MNHEY and CDR2 SVGEGT. The CDR3 DNA sequence: TGTGCCAGCAGACAAGGACAGGGTGGCTACACCTTC. It is translated as CASRQGQGGYTF.

This clonotype was observed a handful of times. The chain couples TRBV7-2 to TRBJ1-2, with D unresolved. V lost 1 base and J 7 bases, leaving 7 bases between the germline ends. In germline, CDR1 is SGHTA, CDR2 FQGNSA. The CDR3 extends over 12 amino acids. This CDR3 reads CASSLDGRGYTF. CDR3 sequence (DNA): TGTGCCAGCAGCTTAGACGGACGTGGCTACACCTTC.

This clonotype was observed a handful of times. The genes are TRBV25-1 and TRBJ2-7; D uncertain. Trimming took 3 bases from V and 6 from J, leaving 9 bases between them. CDR3 size: 12 residues. CDR1 is MGHDK, CDR2 SYGVNS, per germline. CDR3 bases: TGTGCCAGCAGTGATTTATTCCCCGAGCAGTACTTC. Translated: CASSDLFPEQYF.

This clonotype occurred many times. The chain carries TRBV7-3 and TRBJ2-1, with TRBD2 matching over 7 bases. The CDR3 covers 15 residues. Per the germline V gene, CDR1 is SGHTA and CDR2 is FQGTGA. V was pared by 3 bases and J by 4 bases, with 6 bases of the junction left unmatched. In DNA, the CDR3 is TGTGCCAGCAGCTTGTCGGCTAGCGGATACAATGAGCAGTTCTTC. This codes for CASSLSASGYNEQFF. Together with reference TRBV7-3 and TRBJ2-1, the CDR3 gives the full variable domain: GAGVSQTPSNKVTEKGKYVELRCDPISGHTALYWYRQSLGQGPEFLIYFQGTGAADDSGLPNDRFFAVRPEGSVSTLKIQRTERGDSAVYLCASSLSASGYNEQFFGPGTRLTVL.